The 10 T cell receptor beta chains given below trace back to one sample, sequenced in a study of cytomegalovirus exposure and HLA in healthy donors. With 60 Vbeta and 13 Jbeta primers, the PCR was carried out. Repertoires were generated with immunoSEQ multiplex PCR, while TCRdb's copy carries only in-frame clones and drops some. The sample contains about 51,000 clones, 81% of which appear only once. Source material: PBMCs. The receptors were sampled from a boy younger than 18 in good health and CMV-seropositive.

This chain links TRBV6-1 with TRBJ2-5; D is possibly TRBD2 (5 bases). From germline, CDR1 is MNHNS and CDR2 SASEGT. Trimming took off 8 bases at V and 1 base at J, with 14 bases between the two ends. The CDR3 sequence is 14 residues long. CDR3 sequence (DNA): TGTGCCAGCCGAGGGAGAAGACTCCAAGAGACCCAGTACTTC. Its protein product is CASRGRRLQETQYF.

The chain joins TRBV7-6 to TRBJ2-1, with TRBD1 as a possible D gene (7 bases). Trimming pared 5 bases from V and 6 bases from J, leaving 20 bases between. This CDR3 region has 16 residues. Per the germline V gene, CDR1 is SGHVS and CDR2 is FNYEAQ. The CDR3 DNA is TGTGCCAGCAGCCAGGGGGGAGAGGGATTGGTCAATGAGCAGTTCTTC. This codes for CASSQGGEGLVNEQFF.

The chain couples TRBV5-6 to TRBJ2-7, with D tentatively TRBD1 (6 bases). Trimming stripped 0 bases from V and 5 bases from J, with 15 bases between. Germline V lookup: CDR1 SGHDT, CDR2 YYEEEE. The CDR3 is made up of 15 amino acids. CDR3 in amino acids: CASSLGGRGSDEQYF. CDR3 in DNA: TGTGCCAGCAGCTTGGGGGGCAGGGGCTCTGACGAGCAGTACTTC.

The chain employs TRBV2 and TRBJ1-5; tentatively, D is TRBD1 (6 bases). Germline V gives CDR1 SNHLY, CDR2 FYNNEI. The V end was cut by 5 bases, the J end by 4 bases, with 9 bases between. The CDR3 extends over 13 amino acids. The CDR3 bases are TGTGCCAGCAGTCCCCAGGGGAATCAGCCCCAGCATTTT. Amino acid sequence: CASSPQGNQPQHF.

The chain employs TRBV7-3 and TRBJ2-1; weak D call: TRBD2 (6 bases). Trimming removed 1 base from V and 2 bases from J, with 12 bases in between. Germline CDR1 reads SGHTA; CDR2 reads FQGTGA. The CDR3 loop spans 16 amino acids. CDR3 loop: CASSLSGRGAYNEQFF. Here the CDR3 DNA reads TGTGCCAGCAGCTTAAGTGGGCGGGGTGCCTACAATGAGCAGTTCTTC. The whole variable domain, filled in from reference TRBV7-3 and TRBJ2-1, reads GAGVSQTPSNKVTEKGKYVELRCDPISGHTALYWYRQSLGQGPEFLIYFQGTGAADDSGLPNDRFFAVRPEGSVSTLKIQRTERGDSAVYLCASSLSGRGAYNEQFFGPGTRLTVL.

The chain is built from TRBV6-5 and TRBJ1-1, with D possibly matching TRBD1 (6 bases). Per germline, CDR1 MNHEY and CDR2 SVGAGI. The CDR3 totals 12 residues. V gave up 4 bases and J gave up 7 bases, with 10 bases separating them. The CDR3 region is CASSSQGDEAFF. The CDR3 nucleotides are TGTGCCAGCAGTTCACAGGGTGATGAAGCTTTCTTT.

This clone was found once. A junction end diverges from the germline sequence, so it may reflect a read error. The gene calls are TRBV7-9 and TRBJ1-6; D remains ambiguous. CDR3 size: 16 residues. Germline CDR1 SEHNR, CDR2 FQNEAQ (reference sequence). CDR3 in DNA: TGTTCCAGCAGCTTACGAGTGTACTCCTATAATTCACCCCTCCACTTT. Amino acid sequence: CSSSLRVYSYNSPLHF.

CDR3 nucleotide sequence: TGTGCCAGCAGCTTAGGTTTGCGGGGCGCGGATACTGAAGCTTTCTTT. Protein: CASSLGLRGADTEAFF. J is TRBJ1-1 and V is TRBV11-3, with D perhaps TRBD1 (5 bases). V was trimmed by 1 base and J by 5 bases, leaving 17 bases between them. Germline V lookup: CDR1 SGHNT, CDR2 YENEEA. This CDR3 region has 16 residues.

The chain joins TRBV11-2 to TRBJ2-7; possible D gene TRBD1, 6 bases. Germline lookup yields CDR1 SGHAT and CDR2 FQNNGV. This CDR3 is 12 amino acids long. V lost 5 bases to trimming and J lost 3 bases, with 8 bases between them. The CDR3 DNA reads TGTGCCAGCAGCGCACAGGGCTACGAGCAGTACTTC. Protein product: CASSAQGYEQYF.

The chain couples TRBV27 to TRBJ1-2, with D hard to call. Germline lookup yields CDR1 MNHEY and CDR2 SMNVEV (reference sequence). The CDR3 sequence is 11 residues long. V was cut by 7 bases and J by 6 bases, with 9 bases left in between. The CDR3 spells CASTSGDGYTF. Here the CDR3 DNA reads TGTGCCAGCACCTCCGGGGATGGCTACACCTTC.